These T cell receptor beta chains were read from a single sample in a study of cytotoxic CD8 clonotypes in ibrutinib-treated CLL. Profiled with immunoSEQ multiplex PCR; TCRdb holds only in-frame clones, not every one. The sample yields 250,000 to 350,000 clones, around 77% seen once. The sample in question was PBMCs, obtained at disease progression, from a patient treated with ibrutinib. Receptors originate from a human donor with chronic lymphocytic leukemia. CDR3s include the opening cysteine and the closing phenylalanine or tryptophan. D genes are given only for firm matches. The size entry is marked missing in some rows and otherwise reads once, few, many or a size class.

v_gene	abundance	d_gene	j_gene	CDR3nt	CDR3aa
TRBV5-5	-	-	TRBJ1-1	TGTGCCAGCAGCTTATGGAGGGTAGGGAACACTGAAGCTTTCTTT	CASSLWRVGNTEAFF
TRBV5-4	-	-	TRBJ2-1	TGTGCCAGCAGCTTGGGCCGGGCCCTCGACAATGAGCAGTTCTTC	CASSLGRALDNEQFF
TRBV6-5	-	TRBD1	TRBJ1-1	TGTGCCAGCAGGGGACAGGGGCACACTGAAGCTTTCTTT	CASRGQGHTEAFF
TRBV28	-	-	TRBJ2-5	TGTGCCAGCAGCGCACCCCAGGGACTTCAAGAGACCCAGTACTTC	CASSAPQGLQETQYF
TRBV15	-	-	TRBJ2-7	TGTGCCACCAGCAGAGGAGGGACGGGAGCCTACGAGCAGTACTTC	CATSRGGTGAYEQYF
TRBV18	-	-	TRBJ2-3	TGTGCCAGCTCAGGCAGCGGAAGCACAGATACGCAGTATTTT	CASSGSGSTDTQYF
TRBV18	-	TRBD1	TRBJ2-2	TGTGCCAGCTCACCAACAGAGAGGGGGCTGGGCACCGGGGAGCTGTTTTTT	CASSPTERGLGTGELFF
TRBV29-1	once	-	TRBJ1-2	TGCAGCGTTTTTAAAGAGGGTGGCTACACCTTC	CSVFKEGGYTF
TRBV11-2	-	-	TRBJ2-5	TGTGCCAGCAGCCCCCAGGGTCGATGGACCCAGTACTTC	CASSPQGRWTQYF
TRBV7-7	-	-	TRBJ2-2	TGTGCCAGCAGCTTGTGGGGTCCCGGGGAGCTGTTTTTT	CASSLWGPGELFF
TRBV11-2	few	TRBD1	TRBJ1-2	TGTGCCAGCAGCTGGGACAGGGGCGACTATGGCTACACCTTC	CASSWDRGDYGYTF
TRBV11-2	-	-	TRBJ2-7	TGTGCCAGCAGCTTACTTTTCACCGAGCAGTACTTC	CASSLLFTEQYF
TRBV6-5	-	TRBD1	TRBJ2-5	TGTGCCAGCAGTTTACAGGGGTTTTCGGAGACCCAGTACTTC	CASSLQGFSETQYF
TRBV28	-	-	TRBJ1-3	TGTGCCAGCAGCCCCTCTCAAATGTCTGGAAACACCATATATTTT	CASSPSQMSGNTIYF
TRBV18	few	-	TRBJ1-4	TGTGCCAGCTCACCCCCTGGACAGTCGGAAAAACTGTTTTTT	CASSPPGQSEKLFF
TRBV4-1	-	-	TRBJ1-2	TGCGCCAGCAGCCAAGAAGGGACACCCGTAAATGGCTACACCTTC	CASSQEGTPVNGYTF
TRBV15	-	-	TRBJ2-5	TGTGCCACCAGCAGAGGAGGGGGGGGCTTTAGTATTGGAGAGACCCAGTACTTC	CATSRGGGGFSIGETQYF
TRBV7-6	few	-	TRBJ1-4	TGTGCCAGCAGCTTAACGCCTCCTGCAACTAATGAAAAACTGTTTTTT	CASSLTPPATNEKLFF
TRBV6-6	-	-	TRBJ2-7	TGTGCCAGCAGTTACTCGTCTCAGGGCTCCGAGCAGTACTTC	CASSYSSQGSEQYF
TRBV5-1	-	-	TRBJ1-1	TGCGCCAGCAGCTTGTTGGCGTTAGTAGGCACTGAAGCTTTCTTT	CASSLLALVGTEAFF
TRBV11-2	-	-	TRBJ2-7	TGTGCCAGCAGCTCCGCGAGTGGAACCTACGAGCAGTACTTC	CASSSASGTYEQYF
TRBV4-1	-	TRBD2	TRBJ2-1	TGCGCCAGCAGCCAAGGGCGGGGGGCCGCGAATGAGCAGTTCTTC	CASSQGRGAANEQFF
TRBV9	-	-	TRBJ1-1	TGTGCCAGCAGCCCCACACAACTGAACACTGAAGCTTTCTTT	CASSPTQLNTEAFF
TRBV4-1	-	-	TRBJ2-1	TGCGCCAGCAGCCCCGAGTTGGGTGAGCAGTTCTTC	CASSPELGEQFF
TRBV5-6	-	-	TRBJ2-7	TGTGCCAGCAGCTTGGTCGGTAGCATTAGCTCCTACGAGCAGTACTTC	CASSLVGSISSYEQYF
TRBV5-1	-	TRBD1	TRBJ1-6	TGCGCCAGCAGCTTGGCAGGACAGGGCTTTTCACCCCTCCACTTT	CASSLAGQGFSPLHF
TRBV11-2	-	TRBD2	TRBJ2-3	TGTGCCAGCAGCTCGGGACTAGCGGGAGACACAGATACGCAGTATTTT	CASSSGLAGDTDTQYF
TRBV7-6	-	TRBD1	TRBJ1-2	TGTGCCAGCAGCGACAGGGGGCGAGGGGACTATGGCTACACCTTC	CASSDRGRGDYGYTF
TRBV5-6	-	-	TRBJ1-2	TGTGCCAGCAGCTTGGATCCGGGCCCAGCTAACTATGGCTACACCTTC	CASSLDPGPANYGYTF
TRBV6-5	-	-	TRBJ1-6	TGTGCCAGCAGTTACGGACCGAGCCCCTATAATTCACCCCTCCACTTT	CASSYGPSPYNSPLHF
TRBV4-1	-	-	TRBJ2-7	TGCGCCAGCAGCCACGGGATGGAACAGTACTTC	CASSHGMEQYF
TRBV7-2	-	-	TRBJ2-5	TGTGCCAGCAGCTTACTTACAAGGGAGACCCAGTACTTC	CASSLLTRETQYF
TRBV11-3	-	TRBD1	TRBJ2-1	TGTGCCAGCAGCTTAGGACAGGGGAGCAGTGAGCAGTTCTTC	CASSLGQGSSEQFF
TRBV7-8	few	-	TRBJ1-2	TGTGCCAGCAGCTTGGACAGTGCTAACTATGGCTACACCTTC	CASSLDSANYGYTF
TRBV11-3	-	-	TRBJ2-3	TGTGCCAGCAGCTTAGCGGGTTCTACGCAGTATTTT	CASSLAGSTQYF
TRBV7-2	-	-	TRBJ2-5	TGTGCCAGCAGCTTAGGAGGTCGGGGGCAGGAGACCCAGTACTTC	CASSLGGRGQETQYF
TRBV7-6	-	TRBD2	TRBJ2-3	TGTGCCAGCAGCCGAATCCCCCCGGTCGCGGGAGGGCCGAGTGATCAGTATTTT	CASSRIPPVAGGPSDQYF
TRBV2	-	-	TRBJ2-1	TGTGCCAGCAGCCTTTCTAGGGTTTCCTACAATGAGCAGTTCTTC	CASSLSRVSYNEQFF
TRBV5-6	-	TRBD1	TRBJ2-1	TGTGCCAGCAGCTTGGGGACAGGGCCCTACAATGAGCAGTTCTTC	CASSLGTGPYNEQFF
TRBV7-2	few	-	TRBJ2-7	TGTGCCAGCAGCTTAGCGCTTCAGGTAACCTACGAGCAGTACTTC	CASSLALQVTYEQYF
TRBV2	once	-	TRBJ2-3	TGTGCCAGCAGTGATGATAGGAGCACAGATACGCAGTATTTT	CASSDDRSTDTQYF
TRBV10-3	-	TRBD1	TRBJ2-3	TGTGCCATCAGTGAGCCGAAGGCTACAGGGGTCGCAGATACGCAGTATTTT	CAISEPKATGVADTQYF
TRBV5-6	-	TRBD1	TRBJ2-7	TGTGCCAGCAGCACGACCGGGACAGGCTACGAGCAGTACTTC	CASSTTGTGYEQYF
TRBV29-1	few	-	TRBJ1-1	TGCAGCGTGTATCCAAGGAACACTGAAGCTTTCTTT	CSVYPRNTEAFF
TRBV7-8	-	-	TRBJ2-7	TGTGCCAGCAGCCCAAGACAGGAGCTTAACGAGCAGTACTTC	CASSPRQELNEQYF
TRBV28	once	TRBD1	TRBJ2-7	TGTGCCACCTCCCCCTCGACAGGGGAGTACTTC	CATSPSTGEYF
TRBV5-6	-	TRBD1	TRBJ1-2	TGTGCCAGCAGCTTCTACCTTGGGACAGGTGATGGCTACACCTTC	CASSFYLGTGDGYTF
TRBV2	-	-	TRBJ2-3	TGTGCCAGCAGTGTAGCAGCGTTCCGTAGCACAGATACGCAGTATTTT	CASSVAAFRSTDTQYF